Below are 6 T cell receptor beta chains sequenced from a single sample in a study of blood T cell repertoires in COVID-19. Method: immunoSEQ multiplex PCR; TCRdb's copy keeps in-frame clones and lacks some. The sample contains approximately 200,000 clones, around 90% of which appear only once. The specimen was peripheral blood. The source is a man aged 18 to 30 with active or convalescent COVID-19.

The J gene is TRBJ2-7, the V gene TRBV9; maybe TRBD2 (6 bases). CDR3 length: 15 residues. Germline loops: CDR1 SGDLS, CDR2 YYNGEE. The V end lost 2 bases, the J end lost 2 bases, and 14 bases lay between the germline ends. In DNA, the CDR3 is TGTGCCAGCAGCGTTGGGCCGGGGACTCCCTACGAGCAGTACTTC. Protein product: CASSVGPGTPYEQYF.

V usage is TRBV6-2 or TRBV6-3 and J usage is TRBJ1-5; TRBD1 agrees at 9 bases. The CDR3 loop spans 19 amino acids. Germline trimming cut 4 bases from V and 1 base from J; bases unmatched to any gene: 14. Germline CDR1 is MNHEY and CDR2 is SVGEGT. This chain's CDR3 is CASSSSHRGQEWSNQPQHF. The CDR3, as DNA: TGTGCCAGCAGTTCGTCACACAGGGGGCAGGAGTGGAGCAATCAGCCCCAGCATTTT.

The gene calls are TRBV5-6 and TRBJ2-7, with no clear D. The V gene's germline CDR1 is SGHDT and CDR2 YYEEEE. The CDR3 loop spans 11 amino acids. The ends were cut back, 0 bases at V and 12 bases at J, with 10 bases in the middle. The CDR3 region is CASSLGGQPYF. In DNA form, the CDR3 reads TGTGCCAGCAGCTTGGGAGGTCAGCCGTACTTC.

The V gene is TRBV6-2 or TRBV6-3, the J gene TRBJ1-6; D remains unclear. From germline, CDR1 is MNHEY and CDR2 SVGEGT. The V end was cut by 5 bases, the J end by 7 bases, with 3 bases between. The CDR3 is made up of 11 amino acids. CDR3 loop: CASSENSPLHF. CDR3 DNA sequence: TGTGCCAGCAGTGAGAATTCACCCCTCCACTTT.

The V gene is TRBV24-1, the J gene TRBJ2-3; TRBD2 aligns across 10 bases. The CDR3 has 20 amino acids. Germline V CDR1 and CDR2: KGHDR, SFDVKD. With 4 bases clipped from V and 0 bases from J, the junction kept 15 bases outside the gene matches. CDR3 in amino acids: CATSDLVGAGGQGSTDTQYF. The CDR3 bases are TGTGCCACCAGTGACCTTGTGGGAGCGGGAGGGCAAGGAAGCACAGATACGCAGTATTTT.

This chain links TRBV5-1 with TRBJ1-2; 8 bases align to TRBD1. J gave up 4 bases and V 1 base, and 3 bases lay outside the gene matches. Germline values: CDR1 SGHRS, CDR2 YFSETQ. The CDR3 length is 14 residues. CDR3 DNA: TGCGCCAGCAGCTTGTACAGGGGGATCTATGGCTACACCTTC. Amino acid sequence: CASSLYRGIYGYTF.